A single sample gave rise to the 2 T cell receptor beta chains below, sequenced in a study of blood T cells in healthy people across ages. Primed by a sample-barcoded 5' primer and a J-beta primer mix, a second PCR proceeded for about 7 to 12 cycles. One entry per CDR3 protein, called by TCRdb with MiXCR from the 5' RACE reads. The data show 1.2 million to 1.5 million distinct CDR3 sequences, 35% to 45% seen once. The specimen was blood. These receptors all come from a woman younger than 30 in good health.

With regard to this clonotype: Germline is not matched at one junction end, which may reflect a read error. This chain joins TRBV18 and TRBJ2-5; TRBD2 might be the D (5 bases). In germline, CDR1 is KGHSH, CDR2 LQKENI. The CDR3 sequence is 13 residues long. The CDR3: CASAPLDLETQYF. The CDR3 nucleotides read TGTGCCAGCGCACCACTAGATCTAGAGACCCAGTACTTC.

J is TRBJ1-2 and V is TRBV20-1; TRBD1 aligns across 8 bases. The CDR3 covers 12 residues. The germline CDR1 and CDR2 sequences are DFQATT and SNEGSKA (reference sequence). V dropped 5 bases and J dropped 4; count of bases not matched to a gene: 3. The CDR3 sequence: CSAFTGGYGYTF. Written as DNA, the CDR3 is TGCAGTGCTTTTACAGGGGGCTATGGCTACACCTTC.